This TCR beta chain was observed in a study of response to subunit inactivated influenza vaccine. TCRdb re-called the RT-PCR reads with MiXCR, one entry per CDR3 protein. The data show about 700,000 distinct CDR3 sequences, 11% to 15% seen once. Trimming removed 5 bases from V and 1 base from J; junction bases left unmatched: 13. The CDR3 is made up of 19 amino acids. CDR1 LGHDT and CDR2 YNNKEL come from the germline V gene (reference sequence). Regarding the study as a whole: Authors suggested each seasonal flu vaccination may recruit only limited numbers of new T cells.

About this clonotype: Antigen: not known.

The TCR was taken from a man in his fifties who received an inactivated influenza vaccine. The chain employs TRBV3-1 and TRBJ2-5; 13 positions agree with TRBD2. The sequenced sample was PBMCs from blood, obtained approximately 15 days before vaccination. The CDR3 spells CASSVAGGLAGTFQETQYF. CDR3 DNA sequence: TGTGCCAGCAGCGTAGCGGGGGGACTAGCGGGGACATTCCAAGAGACCCAGTACTTC.